This T cell receptor (beta chain) comes out of a study of beta chain features in type 1 diabetes. Study findings and constraints: Shortening that was moderate but significant affected the TCRB CDR3s of Type 1 diabetes patients in all four CD4+ subsets. Fewer junction insertions and more nucleotide deletions appeared in type 1 diabetes patients.

Sequencing targeted expressed TCRB transcripts, as all isolated RNA had been reverse transcribed. Assay: immunoSEQ multiplex PCR; the TCRdb copy retains only in-frame clones and omits some. The repertoire has 200,000 to 250,000 clones, around 15% of them found once; the top ten carry about 0.078%. Trimming took off 2 bases at V and 2 bases at J, with 4 bases between the two ends. Germline values: CDR1 SGHTA, CDR2 FQGNSA. This CDR3 has 12 residues. This clone was observed a few times. The antigen is undetermined. Sorting with CD45RO/CCR7/CD25/CD127/CD95/CD27 yielded naive, central memory, regulatory and stem-like memory CD4+ cells.

The receptor was isolated from a man aged 25 to 40 with type 1 diabetes. Sequenced: naive CD4+ T cells from blood. The chain carries TRBV7-2 and TRBJ2-7, with D unclear. The CDR3 sequence is CASSLIPYEQYF. In DNA form, the CDR3 reads TGTGCCAGCAGCTTAATTCCCTACGAGCAGTACTTC. The whole variable domain, remainder taken from reference TRBV7-2 and TRBJ2-7, is GAGVSQSPSNKVTEKGKDVELRCDPISGHTALYWYRQSLGQGLEFLIYFQGNSAPDKSGLPSDRFSAERTGGSVSTLTIQRTQQEDSAVYLCASSLIPYEQYFGPGTRLTVT.